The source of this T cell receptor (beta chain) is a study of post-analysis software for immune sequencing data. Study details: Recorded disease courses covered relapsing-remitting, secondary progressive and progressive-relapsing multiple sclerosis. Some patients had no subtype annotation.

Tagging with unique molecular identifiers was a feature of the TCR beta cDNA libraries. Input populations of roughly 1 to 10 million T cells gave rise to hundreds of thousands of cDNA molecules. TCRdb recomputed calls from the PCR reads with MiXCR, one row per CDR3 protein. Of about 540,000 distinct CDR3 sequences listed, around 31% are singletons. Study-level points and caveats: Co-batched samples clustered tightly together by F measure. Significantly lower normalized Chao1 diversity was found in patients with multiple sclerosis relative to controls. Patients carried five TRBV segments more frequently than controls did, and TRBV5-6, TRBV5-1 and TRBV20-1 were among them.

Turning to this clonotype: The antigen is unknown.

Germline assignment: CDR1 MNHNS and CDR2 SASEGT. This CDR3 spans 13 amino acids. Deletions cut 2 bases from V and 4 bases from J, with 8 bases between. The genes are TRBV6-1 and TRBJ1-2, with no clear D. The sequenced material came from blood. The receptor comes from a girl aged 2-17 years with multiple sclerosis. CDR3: CASSESGRYGYTF. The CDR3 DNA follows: TGTGCCAGCAGTGAAAGCGGACGCTATGGCTACACCTTC.